This TCR beta chain appears in the sequencing data of a study of identical twins (dated by TCRdb to the mid-2010s). Background on the whole study: The study deep-sequenced TCR alpha and beta repertoires from monozygotic twins, unrelated adults of various ages and cord blood to test whether fetal clonotypes persist. To rule out contamination, replicate twin experiments were performed at different times with different library preparation protocols. Study-level results and caveats: Fewer insertions were carried by abundant cord blood beta clonotypes; a weaker similar trend was observed in young adult naive repertoires, while no such trend was observed in memory repertoires. In beta out-of-frame sequences, excess twin sharing was weaker, because having fewer shared sequences lowered the signal-to-noise ratio. In monozygotic twins, out-of-frame TCR alpha sharing was systematically underestimated by recombination models, although the models agreed with sharing between unrelated individuals. Because the same donors could not be followed over many years, the conclusions depended on cross-sectional statistical analysis. Compared with coincidental sharing between unrelated individuals, an excess of low generation-probability sequences was observed among out-of-frame TCR alpha sequences shared between twins. Invariant T cells such as MAIT and iNKT could partly confound zero-insertion analyses, although diverse VJ usage argued against such confounding for most clonotypes.

Taken from cysteine to phenylalanine, the CDR3 has 15 residues. Only the CDR3 portion is preserved as DNA: 45 bases, with reading frame beginning at the first base. The V end loses 0 bases and the J end loses 0 bases, and a stretch of 4 bases separates them. The germline V gene gives CDR1 as SGHRS and CDR2 as YFSETQ. Receptor libraries were prepared by 5' RACE. Sequenced on an Illumina HiSeq 2000. A universal primer binding site was introduced by template switching, and a unique molecular identifier was present in the final cDNA, enabling accurate counting of TCR cDNA molecules. Specific primers in the conserved constant-segment region were used to synthesize first-strand cDNA for the TCR alpha and beta chains. To control for contamination, every cDNA library carried two barcodes: a SMART-Mk sample barcode plus Illumina barcodes. TruSeq adapter sequences and Illumina sample barcodes were added in two successive PCR steps. Sequencing of the TCR alpha and beta cDNA libraries was done on the Illumina HiSeq platform using custom primers. The study's own analysis went as follows. Raw reads were processed with MiGEC to extract unique molecular identifiers, and MiXCR was used to determine CDR3 positions. Recombination models were inferred per individual with the repgenHMM and IGoR tools using an EM algorithm. Shared clonotypes were analyzed with the tcR package in R, and sharing was normalized by the product of cloneset sizes. To study raw recombination without the effects of thymic and clonal selection, out-of-frame nonproductive sequences were analyzed. TCRdb trimmed public reads at Q25 via fastp, called clones via MiXCR and kept in-frame beta chains. Each entry merges the rows of one CDR3 protein and shows their most common DNA and genes. What appears here as the V and J calls and clone size reflects TCRdb's work, not the paper's. This sample lists about 240,000 distinct CDR3 sequences; 10% were detected once. The ten biggest clones cover about 9.1% of the sample.

Only healthy Caucasian donors were included. Using Miltenyi CD45RO+ enrichment and human naive T-cell isolation kits, memory (CD45RO+) and naive T cells were isolated from PBMC. This clonotype was picked up many times. This receptor's antigen is unknown. It has no much larger one-base neighbor in the sample; base qualities were not kept. Rearrangement joined TRBV5-1 to TRBJ2-6; no D segment can be confidently identified. What was sequenced was memory T cells sorted from blood. Taken with the paper, the label for cell subset or site translates to: CD45RO+ enriched T cells. This receptor was identified in a man in his fifties or sixties in good health. The CDR3 reads as follows: CASSLDDSGANVLTF. The sequence in DNA is TGCGCCAGCAGCTTGGATGACTCTGGGGCCAACGTCCTGACTTTC.